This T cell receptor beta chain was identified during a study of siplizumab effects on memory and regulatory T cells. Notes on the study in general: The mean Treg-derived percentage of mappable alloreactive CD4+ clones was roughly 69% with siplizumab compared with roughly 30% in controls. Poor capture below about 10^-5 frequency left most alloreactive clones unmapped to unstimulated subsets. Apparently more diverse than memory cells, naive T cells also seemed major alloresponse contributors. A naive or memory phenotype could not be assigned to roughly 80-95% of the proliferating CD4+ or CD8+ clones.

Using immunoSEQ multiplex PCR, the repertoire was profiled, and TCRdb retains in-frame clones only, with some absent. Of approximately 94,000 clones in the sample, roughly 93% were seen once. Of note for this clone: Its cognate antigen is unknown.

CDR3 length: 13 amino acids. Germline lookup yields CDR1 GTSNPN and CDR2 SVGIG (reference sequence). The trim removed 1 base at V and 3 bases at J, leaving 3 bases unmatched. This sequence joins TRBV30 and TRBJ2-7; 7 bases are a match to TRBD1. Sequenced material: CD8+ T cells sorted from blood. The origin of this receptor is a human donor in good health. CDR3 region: CAWSGAGGYEQYF. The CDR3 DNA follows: TGTGCCTGGAGTGGGGCAGGGGGCTACGAGCAGTACTTC.